The clone carrying this TCR beta chain was seen ten or more times. The antigen is undetermined. Study findings and constraints: Tumor Treg TCRs overlapped most with tumor naive CD4+ cells.

Naive CD4+ cells had CD25+ Tregs removed. The CDR3 runs to 13 residues. V lost 3 bases to trimming and J lost 8 bases, with 12 bases between them. Germline V gene sequence: CDR1 SGHNT, CDR2 YYREEE (reference sequence). Full-length variable regions came from constant-region reverse primers plus semi-nested Nested Universal Primer A PCR. MiXCR was run by TCRdb on the 5' RACE reads, yielding one entry per CDR3 protein. In the table there are 30,000 to 40,000 distinct CDR3 sequences, about 25% of which are singletons. The chain has TRBV5-4 and TRBJ2-1; TRBD1 might be the D (6 bases). The sequence was collected from a female donor with breast cancer. The sample taken for sequencing was naive CD4+ T cells sorted from a lymph node. The subset: naive CD4+ T cells, CD4+CD45RA+CD25-. In DNA form, the CDR3 reads TGTGCCAGCAGCTCTACAGGGATGGATGAGCAGTTCTTC. Translation gives CASSSTGMDEQFF.